A single sample gave rise to the 15 T cell receptor beta chains below, sequenced in a study of blood T cells in healthy people across ages. It was with a sample-barcoded 5' primer and a J-beta primer mix that a second PCR of about 6 to 11 cycles was run. TCRdb fed the 5' RACE reads into MiXCR, producing one record per CDR3 protein. The table includes over 600,000 distinct CDR3 sequences, around 45% detected once. The sequenced sample consisted of blood. The origin of the receptors is a man older than 75 in good health.

This sequence joins TRBV10-3 and TRBJ1-1, with D maybe TRBD1 (6 bases). Germline lookup yields CDR1 ENHRY and CDR2 SYGVKD. This CDR3 spans 15 amino acids. V shed 6 bases and J shed 0 bases, with 14 bases lying between them. The CDR3 is CAISPGGAMNTEAFF. The CDR3 coding sequence is TGTGCCATCAGCCCCGGGGGGGCAATGAACACTGAAGCTTTCTTT.

This clonotype was seen only a few times. The CDR3 spells CASSPTLVGETQYF. The DNA of the CDR3 is TGTGCCAGCAGTCCGACCCTGGTGGGGGAGACCCAGTACTTC. This sequence joins TRBV28 and TRBJ2-7, with unresolved D. The J call may be incorrect, as the DNA end agrees better with TRBJ2-5. In germline, CDR1 is MDHEN, CDR2 SYDVKM. The CDR3 spans 14 residues.

This clonotype has just a few counts. V is TRBV5-6 and J is TRBJ2-5; TRBD1 or TRBD2 may be the D gene (8 bases each). The CDR3 consists of 16 residues. V gave up 4 bases and J gave up 5 bases, with 21 bases separating them. CDR1 and CDR2 (germline): SGHDT, YYEEEE. CDR3 residues: CASSAGGNRDRETQYF. CDR3 bases: TGTGCCAGCAGCGCGGGAGGTAACCGGGACAGGGAGACCCAGTACTTC.

This clonotype occurred a few times. CDR3 in DNA: TGTGCCAGCAGTTACTCGGGCGGAGGCCAAGAGACCCAGTACTTC. Its protein product is CASSYSGGGQETQYF. This chain links TRBV6-5 with TRBJ2-5, with TRBD2 as a possible D gene (5 bases). V lost 0 bases and J lost 1, with 9 bases in between. Germline values: CDR1 MNHEY, CDR2 SVGAGI. This CDR3 is built from 15 residues.

This clonotype was seen a handful of times. This sequence joins TRBV29-1 and TRBJ2-1, with 7 bases matching TRBD1. From germline, CDR1 is SQVTM and CDR2 ANQGSEA. This CDR3 is 11 amino acids long. V shed 8 bases and J 4 bases; nucleotides not matched to a gene: 2. The CDR3 bases are TGCAGCTGGGGACAGTACAATGAGCAGTTCTTC. This gives the protein CSWGQYNEQFF.

The rearrangement joins TRBV24-1 to TRBJ2-1, with TRBD2 identical over 9 bases. Germline V CDR1 and CDR2: KGHDR, SFDVKD. The CDR3 runs 18 residues. The V gene end was trimmed by 3 bases and the J gene end by 5 bases; junction bases not matched to a gene: 13. The CDR3 region has the DNA TGTGCCACCAGTGATCCCCGTTCCGCTAGCGGGACGAACAATGAGCAGTTCTTC. This sequence encodes CATSDPRSASGTNNEQFF.

This chain connects TRBV10-3 to TRBJ2-1; 7 bases are shared with TRBD2. Germline CDR1 reads ENHRY; CDR2 reads SYGVKD. J gave up 9 bases and V 4 bases, and 6 bases lay outside the gene matches. The CDR3 extends over 13 amino acids. As DNA, the CDR3 is TGTGCCATCAGTGGAACTAGCGAGGGTGAGCAGTTCTTC. It codes for CAISGTSEGEQFF.

The rearrangement joins TRBV20-1 to TRBJ2-5, with 12 bases fitting TRBD2. Germline CDR1 reads DFQATT; CDR2 reads SNEGSKA (reference sequence). The ends lost 7 bases at V and 4 bases at J; junction bases unmatched: 7. The CDR3 extends over 14 amino acids. CDR3 amino acids: CSVAGLAGSETQYF. As DNA, the CDR3 is TGCAGTGTCGCCGGACTAGCGGGATCAGAGACCCAGTACTTC.

The V call is TRBV29-1, the J call TRBJ2-7; D possibly corresponds to TRBD2 (6 bases). Trimming removed 5 bases at V and 3 bases at J, with 20 bases between. The germline CDR1 and CDR2 sequences are SQVTM and ANQGSEA. The CDR3 has 15 amino acids. As DNA, the CDR3 is TGCAGCGTTCTGTTGGATGGGCGGGGTAGCTACGAGCAGTACTTC. This gives the protein CSVLLDGRGSYEQYF.

The rearrangement uses TRBV4-2 and TRBJ2-2, with D perhaps matching TRBD2 (5 bases). The CDR3 totals 15 residues. Trimming left V 2 bases short and J 3 bases short, with 10 bases between. Germline CDR1 reads LGHNA; CDR2 reads YNFKEQ. Here the CDR3 reads CASSQRGMDTGELFF. CDR3 in DNA: TGTGCCAGCAGCCAAAGAGGGATGGACACCGGGGAGCTGTTTTTT.

This clonotype has a handful of counts. This chain joins TRBV12-3 or TRBV12-4 and TRBJ2-7; tentatively, D is TRBD1 or TRBD2 (5 bases each). This CDR3 has 14 amino acids. V was shortened by 7 bases and J by 2 bases, with 15 bases between the two germline ends. This chain's CDR3 is CASTGRDGAYEQYF. In nucleotides, the CDR3 is TGTGCCAGCACCGGCCGGGACGGCGCCTACGAGCAGTACTTC.

This clonotype was seen a handful of times. The J gene is TRBJ2-1, the V gene TRBV24-1, with D possibly TRBD1 on 6 matching bases. CDR3 length: 16 residues. Per germline, CDR1 KGHDR and CDR2 SFDVKD. Trimming removed 3 bases from V and 5 bases from J, with 16 bases in between. The chain's CDR3 is CATSDGARGIHNEQFF. The CDR3 DNA reads as TGTGCCACCAGTGATGGGGCTAGGGGGATCCACAATGAGCAGTTCTTC.

This clonotype turned up a few times. This sequence joins TRBV20-1 and TRBJ2-3; 10 nucleotides line up with TRBD2. The CDR3 is 13 residues long. Per the germline V gene, CDR1 is DFQATT and CDR2 is SNEGSKA (reference sequence). The V gene end was trimmed by 6 bases and the J gene end by 8 bases; junction bases not matched to a gene: 8. The CDR3: CSAARTSGITQYF. In DNA form, the CDR3 reads TGCAGTGCAGCCCGGACTAGCGGTATTACGCAGTATTTT.

The chain carries TRBV27 and TRBJ2-6; the D is unclear. V dropped 8 bases and J dropped 1 base, with 9 bases sitting between them. The CDR3 length is 14 residues. Germline assignment: CDR1 MNHEY and CDR2 SMNVEV (reference sequence). CDR3 protein: CASSVFSGANVLTF. DNA of the CDR3: TGTGCCAGCTCAGTTTTTTCTGGGGCCAACGTCCTGACTTTC.

This clonotype has at least ten counts. The V gene is TRBV7-2, the J gene TRBJ2-3, with D possibly being TRBD1 (6 bases). CDR1 SGHTA and CDR2 FQGNSA come from the germline V gene. Trimming removed 3 bases at V and 2 bases at J, with 15 bases between. The CDR3 is made up of 16 amino acids. The CDR3 region has the DNA TGTGCCAGCAGCTTGACGACTACGGGACACACAGATACGCAGTATTTT. It codes for CASSLTTTGHTDTQYF.